This TCR beta chain was captured by sequencing in a study of post-analysis software for immune sequencing data. Study observations and caveats: When patients were compared with controls, roughly five TRBV segments were more frequent, TRBV5-6, TRBV5-1 and TRBV20-1 among them.

On this clonotype: Its antigen is undetermined.

The germline gives CDR1 KGHDR, CDR2 SFDVKD. This CDR3 comprises 15 residues. V shed 5 bases, J shed 1 base, and the junction held 5 bases outside the gene matches. Unique molecular identifiers had been added to the TCR beta cDNA libraries. TCRdb independently ran MiXCR on the PCR reads; one entry per CDR3 protein. The sample includes about 540,000 distinct CDR3 sequences, 30% to 40% of them seen just once. This receptor was taken from a girl younger than 18 with multiple sclerosis. The sample taken for sequencing was blood. The chain employs TRBV24-1 and TRBJ2-5, with 8 bases matching TRBD1. CDR3 sequence (DNA): TGTGCCACCAGTGCTATGGGACAGGCCCAAGAGACCCAGTACTTC. This sequence encodes CATSAMGQAQETQYF.